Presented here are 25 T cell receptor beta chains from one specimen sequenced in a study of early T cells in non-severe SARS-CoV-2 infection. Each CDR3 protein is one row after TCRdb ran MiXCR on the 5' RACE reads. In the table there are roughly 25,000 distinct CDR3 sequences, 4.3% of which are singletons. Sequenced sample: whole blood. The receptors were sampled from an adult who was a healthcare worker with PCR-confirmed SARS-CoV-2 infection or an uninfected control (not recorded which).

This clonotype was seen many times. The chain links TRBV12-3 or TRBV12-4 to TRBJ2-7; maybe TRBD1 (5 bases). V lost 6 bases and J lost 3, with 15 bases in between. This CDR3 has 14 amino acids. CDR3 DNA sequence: TGTGCCAGCAGCAAAAACAGGTACTACTACGAGCAGTACTTC. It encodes CASSKNRYYYEQYF.

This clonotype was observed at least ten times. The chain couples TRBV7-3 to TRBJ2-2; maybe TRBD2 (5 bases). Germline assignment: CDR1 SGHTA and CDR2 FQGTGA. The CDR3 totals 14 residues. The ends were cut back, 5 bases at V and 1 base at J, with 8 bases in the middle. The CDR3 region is CASSPGLNTGELFF. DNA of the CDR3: TGTGCCAGCAGCCCCGGACTGAACACCGGGGAGCTGTTTTTT.

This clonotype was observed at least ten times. CDR3 nucleotide sequence: TGTGCCGCAAAGCGGGACAGGGATCAGCCCCAGCATTTT. This codes for CAAKRDRDQPQHF. This chain connects TRBV6-6 to TRBJ1-5; the match to TRBD1 covers 9 bases. The CDR3 covers 13 residues. Germline V CDR1 and CDR2: MNHNY, SVGAGI (reference sequence). The trim removed 11 bases at V and 5 bases at J, leaving 7 bases unmatched.

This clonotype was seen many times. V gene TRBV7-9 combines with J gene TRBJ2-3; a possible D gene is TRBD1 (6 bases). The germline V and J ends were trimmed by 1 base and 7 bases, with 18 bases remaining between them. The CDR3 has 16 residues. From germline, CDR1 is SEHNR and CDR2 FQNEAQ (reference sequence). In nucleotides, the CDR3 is TGTGCCAGCAGCTTAGGAATCACAGGGCTTGGAAATACGCAGTATTTT. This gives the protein CASSLGITGLGNTQYF. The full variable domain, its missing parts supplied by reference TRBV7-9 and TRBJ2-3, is DTGVSQNPRHKITKRGQNVTFRCDPISEHNRLYWYRQTLGQGPEFLTYFQNEAQLEKSRLLSDRFSAERPKGSFSTLEIQRTEQGDSAMYLCASSLGITGLGNTQYFGPGTRLTVL.

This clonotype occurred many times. The CDR3 spells CASSQVTGNNSPLHF. CDR3 DNA sequence: TGCGCCAGCAGCCAAGTGACAGGGAACAATTCACCCCTCCACTTT. V usage is TRBV4-1 and J usage is TRBJ1-6, with TRBD1 matching 7 bases. The CDR3 sequence is 15 residues long. With 1 base clipped from V and 7 bases from J, the junction kept 4 bases outside the gene matches. Germline lookup yields CDR1 MGHRA and CDR2 YSYEKL.

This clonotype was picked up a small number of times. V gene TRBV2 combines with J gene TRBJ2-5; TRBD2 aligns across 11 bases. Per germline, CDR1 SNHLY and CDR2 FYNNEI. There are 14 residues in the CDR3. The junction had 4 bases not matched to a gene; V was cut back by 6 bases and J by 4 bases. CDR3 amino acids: CASRVAGGRETQYF. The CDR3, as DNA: TGTGCCAGCAGAGTAGCGGGGGGGCGAGAGACCCAGTACTTC.

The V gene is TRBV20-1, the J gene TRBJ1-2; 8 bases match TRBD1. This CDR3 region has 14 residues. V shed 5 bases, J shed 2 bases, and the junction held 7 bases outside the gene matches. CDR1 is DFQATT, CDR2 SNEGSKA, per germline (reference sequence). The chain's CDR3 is CSAPPRTGNYGYTF. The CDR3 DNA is TGCAGTGCTCCCCCCCGGACAGGGAACTATGGCTACACCTTC.

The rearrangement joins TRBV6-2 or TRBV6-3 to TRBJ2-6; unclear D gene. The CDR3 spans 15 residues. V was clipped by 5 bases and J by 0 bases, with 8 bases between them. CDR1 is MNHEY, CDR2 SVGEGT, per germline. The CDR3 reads CASSNPSSGANVLTF. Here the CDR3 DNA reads TGTGCCAGCAGTAACCCGAGCTCTGGGGCCAACGTCCTGACTTTC.

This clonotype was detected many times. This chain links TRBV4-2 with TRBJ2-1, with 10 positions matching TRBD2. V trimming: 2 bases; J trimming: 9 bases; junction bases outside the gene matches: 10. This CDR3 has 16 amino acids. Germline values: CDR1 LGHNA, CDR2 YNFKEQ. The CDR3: CASSQISGGASSEQFF. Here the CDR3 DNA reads TGTGCCAGCAGCCAAATAAGCGGGGGGGCCTCAAGTGAGCAGTTCTTC.

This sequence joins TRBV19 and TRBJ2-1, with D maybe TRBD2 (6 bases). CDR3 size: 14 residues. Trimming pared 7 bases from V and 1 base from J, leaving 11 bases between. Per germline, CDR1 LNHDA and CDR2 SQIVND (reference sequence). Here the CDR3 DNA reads TGTGCCAGTACCCTGGACTATTCCTACAATGAGCAGTTCTTC. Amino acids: CASTLDYSYNEQFF.

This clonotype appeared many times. DNA for the CDR3: TGTGCCACCAGCAGAGGCCTTCCGACAGATACAGATACGCAGTATTTT. This encodes CATSRGLPTDTDTQYF. This chain connects TRBV15 to TRBJ2-3, with D tentatively TRBD1 (5 bases). The germline CDR1 and CDR2 sequences are LNHNV and YYDKDF (reference sequence). The V and J ends lost 1 base and 3 bases respectively, with 14 bases between them. The CDR3 sequence is 16 residues long. Using reference TRBV15 and TRBJ2-3 for the parts outside the CDR3, the full variable domain is DAMVIQNPRYQVTQFGKPVTLSCSQTLNHNVMYWYQQKSSQAPKLLFHYYDKDFNNEADTPDNFQSRRPNTSFCFLDIRSPGLGDTAMYLCATSRGLPTDTDTQYFGPGTRLTVL.

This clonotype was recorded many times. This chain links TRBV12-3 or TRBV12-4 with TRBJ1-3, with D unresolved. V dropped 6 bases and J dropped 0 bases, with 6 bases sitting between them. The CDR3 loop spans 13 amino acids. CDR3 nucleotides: TGTGCCAGCAGAGCGACCTCTGGAAACACCATATATTTT. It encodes CASRATSGNTIYF.

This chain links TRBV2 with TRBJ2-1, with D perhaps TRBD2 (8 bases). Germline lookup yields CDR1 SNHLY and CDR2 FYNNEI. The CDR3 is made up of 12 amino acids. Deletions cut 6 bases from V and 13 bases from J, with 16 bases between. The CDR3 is CASRSGGLVQFF. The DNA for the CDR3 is TGTGCCAGCAGATCAGGGGGACTAGTCCAGTTCTTC.

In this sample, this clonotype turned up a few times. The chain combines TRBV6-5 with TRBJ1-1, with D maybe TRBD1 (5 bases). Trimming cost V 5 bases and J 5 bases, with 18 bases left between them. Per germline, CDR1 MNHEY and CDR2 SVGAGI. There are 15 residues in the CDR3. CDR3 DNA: TGTGCCAGCAGTCAACCTCTGGGGGGGTTGACTGAAGCTTTCTTT. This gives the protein CASSQPLGGLTEAFF.

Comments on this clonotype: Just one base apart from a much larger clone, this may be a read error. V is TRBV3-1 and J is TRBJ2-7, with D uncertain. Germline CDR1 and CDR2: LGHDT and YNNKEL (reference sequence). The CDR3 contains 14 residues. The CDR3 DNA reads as TGTGCCAGCAGCCAAGCCCTGGGCGGTTACGGGCAGTACTTC. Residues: CASSQALGGYGQYF.

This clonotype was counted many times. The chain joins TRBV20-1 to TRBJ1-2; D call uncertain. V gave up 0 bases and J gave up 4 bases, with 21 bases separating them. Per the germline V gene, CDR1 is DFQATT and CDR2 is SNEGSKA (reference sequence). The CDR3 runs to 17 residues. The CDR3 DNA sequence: TGCAGTGCTAGAGATAACACCAACTCACAACGTGGCTATGGCTACACCTTC. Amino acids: CSARDNTNSQRGYGYTF.

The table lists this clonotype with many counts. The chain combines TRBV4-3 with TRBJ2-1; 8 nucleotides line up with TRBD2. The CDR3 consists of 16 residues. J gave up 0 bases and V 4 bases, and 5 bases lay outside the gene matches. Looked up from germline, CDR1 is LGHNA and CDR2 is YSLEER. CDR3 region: CASSLTSASSYNEQFF. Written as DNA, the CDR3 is TGCGCCAGCAGCCTGACTAGCGCGAGCTCCTACAATGAGCAGTTCTTC.

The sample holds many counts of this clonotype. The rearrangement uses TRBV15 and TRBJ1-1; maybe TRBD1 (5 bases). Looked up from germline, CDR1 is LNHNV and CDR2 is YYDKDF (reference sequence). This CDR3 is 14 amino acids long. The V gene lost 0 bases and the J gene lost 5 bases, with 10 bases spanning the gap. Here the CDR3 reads CATSRDLGGTEAFF. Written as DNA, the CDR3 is TGTGCCACCAGCAGAGATCTTGGGGGGACTGAAGCTTTCTTT.

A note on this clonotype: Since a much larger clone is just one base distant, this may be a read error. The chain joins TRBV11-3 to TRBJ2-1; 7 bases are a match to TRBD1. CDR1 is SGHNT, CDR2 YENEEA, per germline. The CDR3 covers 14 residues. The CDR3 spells CASSTHRGDNEQIF. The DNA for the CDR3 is TGTGCCAGCAGCACCCACAGGGGAGACAATGAGCAGATCTTC.

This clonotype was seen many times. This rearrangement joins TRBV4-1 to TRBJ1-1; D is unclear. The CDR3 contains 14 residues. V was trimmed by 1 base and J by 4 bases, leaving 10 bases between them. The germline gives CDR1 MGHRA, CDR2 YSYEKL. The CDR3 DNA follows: TGCGCCAGCAGCCAAGTAAGGGTTGGCACTGAAGCTTTCTTT. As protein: CASSQVRVGTEAFF.

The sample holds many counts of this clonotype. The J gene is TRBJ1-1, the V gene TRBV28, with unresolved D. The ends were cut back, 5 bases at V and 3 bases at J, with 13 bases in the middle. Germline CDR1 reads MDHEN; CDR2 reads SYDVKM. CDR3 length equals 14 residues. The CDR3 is CASSPPRQDTEAFF. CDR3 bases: TGTGCCAGCAGTCCCCCACGGCAGGACACTGAAGCTTTCTTT.

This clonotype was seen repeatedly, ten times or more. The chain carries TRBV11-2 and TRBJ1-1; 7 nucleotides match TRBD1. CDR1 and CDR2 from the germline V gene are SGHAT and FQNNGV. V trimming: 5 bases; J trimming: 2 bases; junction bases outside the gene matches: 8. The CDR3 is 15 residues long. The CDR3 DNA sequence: TGTGCCAGCAGCAAACTAGGGGGCACCAACACTGAAGCTTTCTTT. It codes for CASSKLGGTNTEAFF. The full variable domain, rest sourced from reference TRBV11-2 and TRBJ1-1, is EAGVAQSPRYKIIEKRQSVAFWCNPISGHATLYWYQQILGQGPKLLIQFQNNGVVDDSQLPKDRFSAERLKGVDSTLKIQPAKLEDSAVYLCASSKLGGTNTEAFFGQGTRLTVV.

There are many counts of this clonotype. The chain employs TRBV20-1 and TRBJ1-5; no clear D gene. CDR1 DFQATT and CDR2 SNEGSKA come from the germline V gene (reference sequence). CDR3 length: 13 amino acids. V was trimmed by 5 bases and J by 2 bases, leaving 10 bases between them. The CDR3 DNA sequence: TGCAGTGCTCAGTGGTTAGGCAATCAGCCCCAGCATTTT. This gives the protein CSAQWLGNQPQHF.

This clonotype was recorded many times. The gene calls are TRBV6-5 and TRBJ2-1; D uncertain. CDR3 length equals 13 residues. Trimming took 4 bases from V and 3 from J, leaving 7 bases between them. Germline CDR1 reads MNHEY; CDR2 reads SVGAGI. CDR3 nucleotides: TGTGCCAGCAGTTCCCCCCTCTACAATGAGCAGTTCTTC. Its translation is CASSSPLYNEQFF.

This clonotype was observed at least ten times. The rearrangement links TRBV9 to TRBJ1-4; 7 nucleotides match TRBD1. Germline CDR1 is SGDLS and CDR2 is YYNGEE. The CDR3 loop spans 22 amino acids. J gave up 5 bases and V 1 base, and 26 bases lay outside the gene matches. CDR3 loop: CASSVRGGGASSPWPRNEKLFF. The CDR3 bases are TGTGCCAGCAGCGTAAGGGGAGGGGGCGCGAGTAGTCCGTGGCCAAGAAATGAAAAACTGTTTTTT.